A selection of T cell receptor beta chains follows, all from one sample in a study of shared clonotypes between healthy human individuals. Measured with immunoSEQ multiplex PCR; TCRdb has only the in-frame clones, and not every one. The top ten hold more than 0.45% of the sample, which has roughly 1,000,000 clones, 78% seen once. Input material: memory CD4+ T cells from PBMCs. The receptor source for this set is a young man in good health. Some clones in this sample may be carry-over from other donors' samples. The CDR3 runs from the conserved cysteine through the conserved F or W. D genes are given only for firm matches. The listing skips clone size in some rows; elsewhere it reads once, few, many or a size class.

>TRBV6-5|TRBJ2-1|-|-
CASSPPGTGGNEQFF
TGTGCCAGCAGTCCACCCGGGACTGGGGGCAATGAGCAGTTCTTC
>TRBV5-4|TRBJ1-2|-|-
CASSLEGGYGYTF
TGTGCCAGCAGCTTGGAAGGGGGCTATGGCTACACCTTC
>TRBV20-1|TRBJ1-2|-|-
CSARQGYTF
TGCAGTGCTAGACAGGGCTACACCTTC
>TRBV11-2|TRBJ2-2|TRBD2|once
CASSLHPGLAGGRTGELFF
TGTGCCAGCAGCTTGCACCCGGGACTAGCGGGAGGTCGCACCGGGGAGCTGTTTTTT
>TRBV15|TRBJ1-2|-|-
CATSRDFNSQTNGYTF
TGTGCCACCAGCAGAGATTTTAACAGCCAGACTAATGGCTACACCTTC
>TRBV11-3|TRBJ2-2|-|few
CASSLGIPNTGELFF
TGTGCCAGCAGCTTAGGTATTCCGAACACCGGGGAGCTGTTTTTT
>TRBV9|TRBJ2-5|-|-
CASSFAPREETQYF
TGTGCCAGCAGCTTCGCACCTCGGGAAGAGACCCAGTACTTC
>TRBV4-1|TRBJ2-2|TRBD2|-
CASRREAGANTGELFF
TGCGCCAGCAGGCGGGAGGCGGGGGCGAACACCGGGGAGCTGTTTTTT
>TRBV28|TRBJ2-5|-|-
CASSLPGAPQETQYF
TGTGCCAGCAGTCTCCCGGGGGCACCCCAAGAGACCCAGTACTTC
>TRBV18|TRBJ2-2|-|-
CASSPALGGELFF
TGTGCCAGCTCACCGGCGCTCGGCGGGGAGCTGTTTTTT
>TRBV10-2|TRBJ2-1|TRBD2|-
CASKDGRAYEQFF
TGCGCCAGCAAGGACGGGAGGGCCTATGAGCAGTTCTTC
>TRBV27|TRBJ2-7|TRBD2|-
CASRGLAGQPSYEQYF
TGTGCCAGCAGAGGCCTAGCGGGTCAGCCGTCCTACGAGCAGTACTTC
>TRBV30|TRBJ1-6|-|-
CAWSFNNSPLHF
TGTGCCTGGAGTTTCAATAATTCACCCCTCCACTTT
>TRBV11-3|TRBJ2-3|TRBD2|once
CASSLSGAASTDTQYF
TGTGCCAGCAGCCTGAGCGGGGCTGCTAGCACAGATACGCAGTATTTT
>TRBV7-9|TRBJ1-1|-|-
CASNRQNEAFF
TGTGCCAGCAACCGACAGAATGAAGCTTTCTTT
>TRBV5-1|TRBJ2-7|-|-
CASSVGSYEQYF
TGCGCCAGCAGCGTCGGATCCTACGAGCAGTACTTC
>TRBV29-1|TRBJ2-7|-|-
CSVKAWNYEQYF
TGCAGCGTTAAGGCTTGGAACTACGAGCAGTACTTC
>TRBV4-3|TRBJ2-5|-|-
CASSQDLGRFQETQYF
TGCGCCAGCAGCCAAGATCTCGGACGTTTCCAAGAGACCCAGTACTTC
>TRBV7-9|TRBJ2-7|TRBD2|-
CASSLVQGGGLAGTYEQYF
TGTGCCAGCAGCTTAGTACAGGGGGGAGGACTAGCGGGGACCTACGAGCAGTACTTC
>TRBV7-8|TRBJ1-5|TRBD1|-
CASSRQPLGTVGGGPQHF
TGTGCCAGCAGCCGACAGCCCCTCGGGACAGTCGGTGGCGGGCCCCAGCATTTT
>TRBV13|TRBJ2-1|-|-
CASSLVSDSPGHEQFF
TGTGCCAGCAGCTTAGTCTCGGACTCCCCGGGCCATGAGCAGTTCTTC
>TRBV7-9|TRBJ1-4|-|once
CASSPPEEKLFF
TGTGCCAGCAGCCCGCCGGAGGAAAAACTGTTTTTT
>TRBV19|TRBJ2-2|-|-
CASSRAGQNTGELFF
TGTGCCAGTAGTAGGGCAGGGCAGAACACCGGGGAGCTGTTTTTT
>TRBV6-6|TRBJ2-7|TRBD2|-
CASSYRLAGGYEQYF
TGTGCCAGCAGTTACCGACTAGCGGGGGGGTACGAGCAGTACTTC
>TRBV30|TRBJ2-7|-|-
CAWSVTRNEQYF
TGTGCCTGGAGTGTAACCCGCAACGAGCAGTACTTC
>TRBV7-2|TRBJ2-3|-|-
CASSLTGIDTQYF
TGTGCCAGCAGCTTAACAGGGATAGATACGCAGTATTTT
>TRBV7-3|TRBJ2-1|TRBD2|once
CASSTGTSGRLDEQFF
TGTGCCAGCAGCACAGGGACTAGCGGGAGATTAGATGAGCAGTTCTTC
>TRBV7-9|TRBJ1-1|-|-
CASSPERGIAGAFF
TGTGCCAGCAGCCCGGAGAGGGGGATTGCTGGGGCTTTCTTT
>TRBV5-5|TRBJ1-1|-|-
CASSLTSGLNTEAFF
TGTGCCAGCAGCTTAACTAGCGGGCTGAACACTGAAGCTTTCTTT
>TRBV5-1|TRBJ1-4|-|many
CASSLAPGNNEKLFF
TGCGCCAGCAGCTTGGCTCCGGGGAATAATGAAAAACTGTTTTTT
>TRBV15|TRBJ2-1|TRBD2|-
CATSSGTSGSYNEQFF
TGTGCCACCAGCAGCGGGACTAGCGGCTCCTACAATGAGCAGTTCTTC
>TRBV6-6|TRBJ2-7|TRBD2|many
CASSYRRSGRVYEQYF
TGTGCCAGCAGTTACAGGCGTAGCGGGAGGGTCTACGAGCAGTACTTC
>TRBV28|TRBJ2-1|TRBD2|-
CASSPHRAAGEGHEQFF
TGTGCCAGCAGCCCCCACAGGGCAGCGGGAGAGGGCCATGAGCAGTTCTTC
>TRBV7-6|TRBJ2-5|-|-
CASSLVTVQETQYF
TGTGCCAGCAGCTTAGTGACGGTTCAAGAGACCCAGTACTTC
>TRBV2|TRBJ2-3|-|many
CASTGGDTQYF
TGTGCCAGCACGGGTGGGGATACGCAGTATTTT
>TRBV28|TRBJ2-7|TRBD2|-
CASSSPGTSDEQYF
TGTGCCAGCAGTAGTCCCGGGACTAGCGACGAGCAGTACTTC
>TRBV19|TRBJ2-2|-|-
CASRDIPHTGELFF
TGTGCCAGTAGGGATATACCTCACACCGGGGAGCTGTTTTTT
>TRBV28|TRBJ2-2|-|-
CASSLAEAGELFF
TGTGCCAGCAGTTTGGCGGAGGCCGGGGAGCTGTTTTTT
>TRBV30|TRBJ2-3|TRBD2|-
CAWSVASGSTDTQYF
TGTGCCTGGAGTGTAGCTAGCGGAAGCACAGATACGCAGTATTTT
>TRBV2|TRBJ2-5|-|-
CASSVVGAETQYF
TGTGCCAGCAGTGTAGTAGGGGCGGAGACCCAGTACTTC